These T cell receptor beta chains were read from a single sample in a study of cytomegalovirus exposure and HLA in healthy donors. Clones were sequenced by immunoSEQ multiplex PCR, and TCRdb holds only the in-frame ones, with some missing. The sample records approximately 150,000 clones, 68% being singletons. Sequencing used PBMCs. Source of these receptors: a man aged 55 to 70 in good health and CMV-seronegative. CDR3s include the opening cysteine and the closing phenylalanine or tryptophan. The D gene is left open where the match is weak. Only part of the rows carry a size: once, few, many, or a class if the clone is expanded.

v_gene: TRBV28
abundance: -
d_gene: -
j_gene: TRBJ2-7
CDR3nt: TGTGCCAGCTTGGGGCAGACCTACGAGCAGTACTTC
CDR3aa: CASLGQTYEQYF

v_gene: TRBV25-1
abundance: -
d_gene: TRBD1
j_gene: TRBJ2-5
CDR3nt: TGTGCCAGCAGTGAATATGGACAGACAGGGGAGACCCAGTACTTC
CDR3aa: CASSEYGQTGETQYF

v_gene: TRBV6-1
abundance: -
d_gene: -
j_gene: TRBJ2-7
CDR3nt: TGTGCCAGCAGTGATTGGGAGGAGGCCTACGAGCAGTACTTC
CDR3aa: CASSDWEEAYEQYF

v_gene: TRBV5-8
abundance: -
d_gene: -
j_gene: TRBJ2-7
CDR3nt: TGTGCCAGCAGCCGCGGACAGTTTAACATCTACGAGCAGTACTTC
CDR3aa: CASSRGQFNIYEQYF

v_gene: TRBV30
abundance: few
d_gene: TRBD2
j_gene: TRBJ2-1
CDR3nt: TGTGCCTGGAGTTTGACTAGCCGATCCTACAATGAGCAGTTCTTC
CDR3aa: CAWSLTSRSYNEQFF

v_gene: TRBV9
abundance: -
d_gene: TRBD2
j_gene: TRBJ2-3
CDR3nt: TGTGCCAGCAGCGCCTACGGGACTAGCGACACAGATACGCAGTATTTT
CDR3aa: CASSAYGTSDTDTQYF

v_gene: TRBV9
abundance: -
d_gene: -
j_gene: TRBJ2-1
CDR3nt: TGTGCCAGCAGCGTCCCCAAGGGGTCAGCCTACAATGAGCAGTTCTTC
CDR3aa: CASSVPKGSAYNEQFF

v_gene: TRBV28
abundance: -
d_gene: -
j_gene: TRBJ2-5
CDR3nt: TGTGCCAGCAGCATTAGCTGGGAGACCCAGTACTTC
CDR3aa: CASSISWETQYF

v_gene: TRBV29-1
abundance: -
d_gene: -
j_gene: TRBJ2-7
CDR3nt: TGCAGCGCCCTCTTACATGGGGCAGCCTACGAGCAGTACTTC
CDR3aa: CSALLHGAAYEQYF

v_gene: TRBV28
abundance: -
d_gene: TRBD2
j_gene: TRBJ2-1
CDR3nt: TGTGCCAGCAGTTTCCTCAGCGGGAGCTCCTACAATGAGCAGTTCTTC
CDR3aa: CASSFLSGSSYNEQFF

v_gene: TRBV30
abundance: -
d_gene: -
j_gene: TRBJ2-7
CDR3nt: TGTGCCTGCACAGGGAACTCCTACGAGCAGTACTTC
CDR3aa: CACTGNSYEQYF

v_gene: TRBV30
abundance: -
d_gene: -
j_gene: TRBJ1-1
CDR3nt: TGTGCCTGGGGGAGGGGTAGGACTGAAGCTTTCTTT
CDR3aa: CAWGRGRTEAFF

v_gene: TRBV27
abundance: few
d_gene: -
j_gene: TRBJ2-7
CDR3nt: TGTGCCAGCAGTTTATCTCAGGGCGGCTACGAGCAGTACTTC
CDR3aa: CASSLSQGGYEQYF

v_gene: TRBV7-8
abundance: -
d_gene: -
j_gene: TRBJ1-1
CDR3nt: TGTGCCAGCAGCGTACAGGGGAACACTGAAGCTTTCTTT
CDR3aa: CASSVQGNTEAFF

v_gene: TRBV7-3
abundance: -
d_gene: -
j_gene: TRBJ2-7
CDR3nt: TGTGCCAGCAGCTTAAGGGCCCTGGGCAGTTCCTACGAGCAGTACTTC
CDR3aa: CASSLRALGSSYEQYF

v_gene: TRBV19
abundance: few
d_gene: TRBD1
j_gene: TRBJ1-4
CDR3nt: TGTGCCAGTCGTCCCGGGACAGGGGGCGGGAACGAAAAACTGTTTTTT
CDR3aa: CASRPGTGGGNEKLFF

v_gene: TRBV5-4
abundance: -
d_gene: -
j_gene: TRBJ1-1
CDR3nt: TGTGCCAGCACCTCGACAGGACGGGGAGTTAGCACTGAAGCTTTCTTT
CDR3aa: CASTSTGRGVSTEAFF

v_gene: TRBV5-1
abundance: few
d_gene: -
j_gene: TRBJ2-7
CDR3nt: TGCGCCAGCAGCAGCTCCCCTACCTACGAGCAGTACTTC
CDR3aa: CASSSSPTYEQYF

v_gene: TRBV14
abundance: -
d_gene: TRBD1
j_gene: TRBJ1-4
CDR3nt: TGTGCCAGCAGCTTGACTTCAGGGGGCGGGGAAAAACTGTTTTTT
CDR3aa: CASSLTSGGGEKLFF

v_gene: TRBV5-4
abundance: -
d_gene: TRBD2
j_gene: TRBJ2-7
CDR3nt: TGTGCCAGCAGCCCGGGGACTAGCGGGAACTACGAGCAGTACTTC
CDR3aa: CASSPGTSGNYEQYF

v_gene: TRBV29-1
abundance: few
d_gene: TRBD2
j_gene: TRBJ2-1
CDR3nt: TGCAGCGTTGGCGGGAGGGATTTATACAATGAGCAGTTCTTC
CDR3aa: CSVGGRDLYNEQFF

v_gene: TRBV28
abundance: once
d_gene: -
j_gene: TRBJ2-5
CDR3nt: TGTGCCAGCAGTTTAACATACCAAGAGACCCAGTACTTC
CDR3aa: CASSLTYQETQYF

v_gene: TRBV7-2
abundance: -
d_gene: -
j_gene: TRBJ1-5
CDR3nt: TGTGCCAGCAGCTTAGCGCCGGGGGATTATCAGCCCCAGCATTTT
CDR3aa: CASSLAPGDYQPQHF

v_gene: TRBV6-5
abundance: -
d_gene: TRBD1
j_gene: TRBJ2-7
CDR3nt: TGTGCCAGCAGGACCCAGACAGGGGTGGGAGAGCAGTACTTC
CDR3aa: CASRTQTGVGEQYF

v_gene: TRBV7-2
abundance: -
d_gene: -
j_gene: TRBJ2-7
CDR3nt: TGTGCCAGCAGCTTATTTTACGGGGACGAGCAGTACTTC
CDR3aa: CASSLFYGDEQYF

v_gene: TRBV6-4
abundance: -
d_gene: -
j_gene: TRBJ2-6
CDR3nt: TGTGCCAGCAGTGCCGAGAGCTCTGGGGCCAACGTCCTGACTTTC
CDR3aa: CASSAESSGANVLTF

v_gene: TRBV9
abundance: -
d_gene: -
j_gene: TRBJ2-5
CDR3nt: TGTGCCAGCAGCGTAGGAGGAGGGCTTGGAGAGACCCAGTACTTC
CDR3aa: CASSVGGGLGETQYF

v_gene: TRBV30
abundance: few
d_gene: -
j_gene: TRBJ1-5
CDR3nt: TGTGCCTGGAGTGTCGACACCTACAATCAGCCCCAGCATTTT
CDR3aa: CAWSVDTYNQPQHF